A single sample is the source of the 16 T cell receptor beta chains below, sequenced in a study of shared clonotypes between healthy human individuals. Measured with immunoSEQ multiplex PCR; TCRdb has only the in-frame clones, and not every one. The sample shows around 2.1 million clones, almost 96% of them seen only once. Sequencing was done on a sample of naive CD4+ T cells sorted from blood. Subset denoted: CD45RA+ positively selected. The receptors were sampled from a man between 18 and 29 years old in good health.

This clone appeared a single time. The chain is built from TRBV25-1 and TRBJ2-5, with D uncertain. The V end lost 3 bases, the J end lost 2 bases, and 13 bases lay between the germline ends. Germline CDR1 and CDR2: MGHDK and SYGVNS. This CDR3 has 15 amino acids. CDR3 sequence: CASSDSRAVQETQYF. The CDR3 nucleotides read TGTGCCAGCAGTGATTCTAGGGCAGTTCAAGAGACCCAGTACTTC.

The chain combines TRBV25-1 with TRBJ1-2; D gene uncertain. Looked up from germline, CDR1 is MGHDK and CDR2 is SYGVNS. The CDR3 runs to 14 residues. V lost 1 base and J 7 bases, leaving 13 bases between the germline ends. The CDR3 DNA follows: TGTGCCAGCAGTGAATCGGGTTTTCCCTCTGGCTACACCTTC. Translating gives CASSESGFPSGYTF.

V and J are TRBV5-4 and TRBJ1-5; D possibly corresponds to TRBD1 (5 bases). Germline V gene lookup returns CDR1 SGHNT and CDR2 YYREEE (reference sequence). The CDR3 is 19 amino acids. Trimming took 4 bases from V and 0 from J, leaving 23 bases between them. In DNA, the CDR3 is TGTGCCAGCAGCCCGGAAAGAGGAAGGGGCCTTCTTAGCAATCAGCCCCAGCATTTT. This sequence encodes CASSPERGRGLLSNQPQHF.

CDR3 sequence: CSVSRGVRKETQYF. CDR3 DNA sequence: TGCAGCGTCTCACGGGGGGTCCGCAAAGAGACCCAGTACTTC. The V call is TRBV29-1, the J call TRBJ2-5, with TRBD2 identical over 7 bases. Germline V lookup: CDR1 SQVTM, CDR2 ANQGSEA. This CDR3 spans 14 amino acids. J gave up 3 bases and V 6 bases, and 10 bases lay outside the gene matches.

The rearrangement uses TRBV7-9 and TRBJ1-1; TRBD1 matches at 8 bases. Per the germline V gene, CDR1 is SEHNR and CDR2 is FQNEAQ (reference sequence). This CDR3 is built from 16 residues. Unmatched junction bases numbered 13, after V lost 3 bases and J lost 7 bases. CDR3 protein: CASSLAGTGSYLEAFF. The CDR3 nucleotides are TGTGCCAGCAGCTTGGCCGGGACAGGAAGCTATCTTGAAGCTTTCTTT. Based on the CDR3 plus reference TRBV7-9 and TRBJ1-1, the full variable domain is DTGVSQNPRHKITKRGQNVTFRCDPISEHNRLYWYRQTLGQGPEFLTYFQNEAQLEKSRLLSDRFSAERPKGSFSTLEIQRTEQGDSAMYLCASSLAGTGSYLEAFFGQGTRLTVV.

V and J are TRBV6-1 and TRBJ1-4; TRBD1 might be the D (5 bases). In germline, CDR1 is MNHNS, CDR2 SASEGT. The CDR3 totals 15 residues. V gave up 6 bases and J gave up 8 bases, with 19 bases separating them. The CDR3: CASRGDGRVGEKLFF. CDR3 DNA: TGTGCCAGCAGGGGCGATGGCAGGGTGGGGGAAAAACTGTTTTTT.

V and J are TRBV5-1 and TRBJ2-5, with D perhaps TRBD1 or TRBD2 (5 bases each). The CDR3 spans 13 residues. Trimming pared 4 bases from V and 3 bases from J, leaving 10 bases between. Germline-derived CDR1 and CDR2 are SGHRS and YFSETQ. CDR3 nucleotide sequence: TGCGCCAGCAGCGGGACCAACGAAGAGACCCAGTACTTC. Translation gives CASSGTNEETQYF. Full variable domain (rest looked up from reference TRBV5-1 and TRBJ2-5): KAGVTQTPRYLIKTRGQQVTLSCSPISGHRSVSWYQQTPGQGLQFLFEYFSETQRNKGNFPGRFSGRQFSNSRSEMNVSTLELGDSALYLCASSGTNEETQYFGPGTRLLVL.

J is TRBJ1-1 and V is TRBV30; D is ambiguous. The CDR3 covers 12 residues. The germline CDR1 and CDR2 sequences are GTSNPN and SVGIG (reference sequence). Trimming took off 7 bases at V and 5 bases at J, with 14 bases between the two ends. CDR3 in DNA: TGTGCCTTAATCCGGCCGGGGACTGAAGCTTTCTTT. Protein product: CALIRPGTEAFF.

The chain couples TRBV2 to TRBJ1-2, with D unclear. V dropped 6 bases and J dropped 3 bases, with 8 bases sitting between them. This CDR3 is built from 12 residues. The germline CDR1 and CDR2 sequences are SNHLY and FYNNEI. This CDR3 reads CASRDPDYGYTF. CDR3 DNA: TGTGCCAGCAGGGACCCGGACTATGGCTACACCTTC.

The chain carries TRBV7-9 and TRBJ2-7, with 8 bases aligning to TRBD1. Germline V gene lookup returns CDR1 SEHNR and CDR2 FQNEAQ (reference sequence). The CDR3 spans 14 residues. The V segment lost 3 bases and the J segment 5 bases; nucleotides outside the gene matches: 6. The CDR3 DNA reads TGTGCCAGCAGCTTGGCCGGGACAGGCCACGAGCAGTACTTC. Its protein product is CASSLAGTGHEQYF.

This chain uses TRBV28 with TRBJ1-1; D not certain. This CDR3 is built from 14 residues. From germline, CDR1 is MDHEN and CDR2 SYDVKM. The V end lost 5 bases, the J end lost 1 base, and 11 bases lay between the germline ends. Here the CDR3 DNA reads TGTGCCAGCAGTCCGTTAGGACGGAACACTGAAGCTTTCTTT. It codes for CASSPLGRNTEAFF.

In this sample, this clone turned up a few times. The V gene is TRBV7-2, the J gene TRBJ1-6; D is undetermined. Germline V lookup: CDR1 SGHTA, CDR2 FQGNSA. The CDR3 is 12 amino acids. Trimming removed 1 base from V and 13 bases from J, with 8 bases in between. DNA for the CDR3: TGTGCCAGCAGCTTAGGCCGGCCTCCCCTCCACTTT. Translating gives CASSLGRPPLHF.

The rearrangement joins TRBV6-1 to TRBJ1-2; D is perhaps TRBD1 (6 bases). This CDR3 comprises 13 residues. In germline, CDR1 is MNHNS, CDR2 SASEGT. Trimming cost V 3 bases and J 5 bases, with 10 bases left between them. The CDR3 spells CASSELTGYGYTF. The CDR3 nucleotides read TGTGCCAGCAGTGAGCTCACAGGGTATGGCTACACCTTC.

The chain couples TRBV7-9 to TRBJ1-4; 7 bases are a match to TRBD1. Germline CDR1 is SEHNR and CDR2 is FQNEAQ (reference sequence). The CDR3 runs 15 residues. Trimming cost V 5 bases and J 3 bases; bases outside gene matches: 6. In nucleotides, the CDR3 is TGTGCCAGCAGCCTCCGGACAGGTGCTAATGAAAAACTGTTTTTT. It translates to CASSLRTGANEKLFF. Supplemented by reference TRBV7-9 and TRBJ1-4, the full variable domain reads DTGVSQNPRHKITKRGQNVTFRCDPISEHNRLYWYRQTLGQGPEFLTYFQNEAQLEKSRLLSDRFSAERPKGSFSTLEIQRTEQGDSAMYLCASSLRTGANEKLFFGSGTQLSVL.

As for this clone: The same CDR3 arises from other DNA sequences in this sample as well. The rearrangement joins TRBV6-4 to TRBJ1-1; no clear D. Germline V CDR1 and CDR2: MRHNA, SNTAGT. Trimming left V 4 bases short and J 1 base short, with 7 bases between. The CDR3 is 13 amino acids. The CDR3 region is CASSVEGNTEAFF. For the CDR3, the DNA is TGTGCCAGCAGTGTAGAGGGGAACACTGAAGCTTTCTTT.

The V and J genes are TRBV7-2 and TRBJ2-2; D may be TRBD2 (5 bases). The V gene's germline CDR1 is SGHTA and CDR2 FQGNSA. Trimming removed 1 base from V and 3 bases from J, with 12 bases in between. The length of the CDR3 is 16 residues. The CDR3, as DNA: TGTGCCAGCAGCTTAGATTACGGGGTTTACACCGGGGAGCTGTTTTTT. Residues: CASSLDYGVYTGELFF.